This TCR beta chain is from a study of blood T cell repertoires in COVID-19. The CDR3 spans 16 residues. The germline V gene has CDR1 SEHNR and CDR2 FQNEAQ (reference sequence). V shed 7 bases and J shed 0 bases, with 18 bases lying between them. The protocol was immunoSEQ multiplex PCR, while the TCRdb copy is restricted to in-frame clones and leaves out a portion. This table holds 200,000 to 300,000 clones, 85% to 90% found once. The source is a woman in her thirties or forties with acute or convalescent COVID-19. Sequenced: peripheral blood. The V gene is TRBV7-9, the J gene TRBJ1-1; TRBD1 might be the D (6 bases). The CDR3 nucleotides are TGTGCCAGCACCAAGGGGGGGGCCCTGATGAACACTGAAGCTTTCTTT. It is translated as CASTKGGALMNTEAFF.